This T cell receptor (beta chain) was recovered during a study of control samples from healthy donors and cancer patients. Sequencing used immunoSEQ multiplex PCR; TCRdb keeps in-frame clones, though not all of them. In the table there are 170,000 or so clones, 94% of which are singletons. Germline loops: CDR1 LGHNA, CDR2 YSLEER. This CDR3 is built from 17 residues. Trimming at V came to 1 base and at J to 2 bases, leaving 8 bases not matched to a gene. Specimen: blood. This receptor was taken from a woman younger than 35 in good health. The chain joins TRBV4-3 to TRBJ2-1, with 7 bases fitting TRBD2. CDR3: CASSQVVLGRAYNEQFF. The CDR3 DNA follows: TGCGCCAGCAGCCAAGTGGTTCTAGGGAGGGCCTACAATGAGCAGTTCTTC.